This T cell receptor beta chain was profiled in a study of T cell responses to AZD1222 COVID-19 vaccine. Libraries were prepared by immunoSEQ multiplex PCR; TCRdb keeps only in-frame clonotypes and omits some of them. The sample has 150,000 or so clones; almost 90% are singletons. The CDR3 spans 14 residues. CDR1 and CDR2 (germline): KGHSH, LQKENI. Trimming removed 8 bases from V and 2 bases from J, with 12 bases in between. Findings of the study overall: Spike as a whole was targeted by vaccine-associated CD4 TCRs, dominant at 160-218 and 743-854. Nearly half of spike-specific TCRs reportedly target unmutated variant regions.

This clone showed up just a few times. What it binds is not known. The clonotype was recovered from an adult in good health. The chain employs TRBV18 and TRBJ1-4; D is unclear. Sequencing was performed on peripheral blood, taken on day 0 of AZD1222 vaccination. The CDR3 protein is CASTRGGTNEKLFF. The CDR3 nucleotides read TGTGCCAGCACCCGGGGTGGCACTAATGAAAAACTGTTTTTT.